A single sample is the source of the 5 T cell receptor beta chains below, sequenced in a study of blood T cell repertoires in COVID-19 (dated by TCRdb to 2020 to 2022). The library was built by means of the immunoSEQ multiplex PCR assay. TCRdb mirrors the immuneACCESS table, restricted to in-frame sequences. Some clones are absent from its copies; in checked studies, under half trace to an unresolved V gene, and the reason for the others is unknown. Across this sample there are approximately 160,000 clones, with 70% to 90% seen only once. The ten largest clones capture 0.58% of the sample. What was sequenced was peripheral blood. Receptors were obtained from a man between 60 and 75 years old with COVID-19, enrolled during active disease.

The rearrangement links TRBV19 to TRBJ1-5; no firm D call. CDR1 and CDR2 (germline): LNHDA, SQIVND (reference sequence). CDR3 size: 15 residues. Trimming shortened V by 3 bases and J by 5 bases, and 14 bases separated the two germline ends. CDR3 DNA: TGTGCCAGTAGTATCTCTGGGGAGGTTTATCAGCCCCAGCATTTT. Translating it yields CASSISGEVYQPQHF.

The rearrangement links TRBV9 to TRBJ1-5; D not resolved. V lost 4 bases to trimming and J lost 0 bases, with 8 bases between them. Looked up from germline, CDR1 is SGDLS and CDR2 is YYNGEE. The CDR3 extends over 14 amino acids. CDR3 DNA sequence: TGTGCCAGCAGCTCCACAGATAGCAATCAGCCCCAGCATTTT. Protein sequence: CASSSTDSNQPQHF.

The chain links TRBV6-2 or TRBV6-3 to TRBJ2-5, with 11 bases lining up with TRBD2. The germline CDR1 and CDR2 sequences are MNHEY and SVGEGT. The CDR3 contains 18 residues. V gave up 0 bases and J gave up 0 bases; unmatched junction bases: 6. CDR3 loop: CASSYSPTSGDDQETQYF. The CDR3 DNA sequence: TGTGCCAGCAGTTACTCCCCGACTAGCGGGGACGACCAAGAGACCCAGTACTTC.

The chain employs TRBV27 and TRBJ1-2; 10 nucleotides align to TRBD1. V shed 8 bases, J shed 5 bases, and the junction held 5 bases outside the gene matches. Germline CDR1 and CDR2: MNHEY and SMNVEV (reference sequence). The CDR3 runs 13 residues. CDR3 sequence: CASADRGLYGYTF. In DNA, the CDR3 is TGTGCCAGCGCCGACAGGGGGCTTTATGGCTACACCTTC.

The rearrangement uses TRBV9 and TRBJ1-2; D is possibly TRBD1 (6 bases). V lost 2 bases, J lost 14 bases, and 22 bases lay in between. This CDR3 has 14 residues. Germline loops: CDR1 SGDLS, CDR2 YYNGEE. CDR3 in DNA: TGTGCCAGCAGCGTCGATCTAGGATCGGGACACTGGACCTTC. Its protein is CASSVDLGSGHWTF.